This is a list of T cell receptor beta chains from one sample in a study of metastatic and nonmetastatic thyroid tumors. With MiXCR, TCRdb reprocessed the PCR reads. The sample comprises around 45,000 clones, around 3.1% of which are singletons, and roughly a tenth rests with the top ten. Specimen: blood. These receptors originate from a female donor with papillary thyroid cancer or a benign thyroid nodule (not recorded which). Some clones in this sample may be carry-over from other donors' samples. Each CDR3 is given with its conserved first and last residue. The D gene is left open where the match is weak. Clone size, where shown, is once, few, many, or a class for clones that have expanded.

j_call: TRBJ2-5
v_call: TRBV12-3/TRBV12-4
clone_size: few
d_call: NA
cdr3_nt: TGTGCCAGCAGCTTCATGGGCGGGGAAGAGACCCAGTACTTC
cdr3_aa: CASSFMGGEETQYF

j_call: TRBJ2-3
v_call: TRBV19
clone_size: many
d_call: NA
cdr3_nt: TGTGCCAGTAGTATAGTAGGGGGGTTGGCCACAGATACGCAGTATTTT
cdr3_aa: CASSIVGGLATDTQYF

j_call: TRBJ2-5
v_call: TRBV12-3/TRBV12-4
clone_size: many
d_call: TRBD1
cdr3_nt: TGTGCCAGCAGCAAAGGGACAGGTGGGGGAGAGACCCAGTACTTC
cdr3_aa: CASSKGTGGGETQYF

j_call: TRBJ2-7
v_call: TRBV11-2
clone_size: NA
d_call: NA
cdr3_nt: TGTGCCAGCAGCCGGGCCGTACGCTCCTCCGAGCAGTACTTC
cdr3_aa: CASSRAVRSSEQYF

j_call: TRBJ1-5
v_call: TRBV7-9
clone_size: NA
d_call: TRBD1
cdr3_nt: TGTGCCAGCAGCTTTGGACAGGGCCTTAATCAGCCCCAGCATTTT
cdr3_aa: CASSFGQGLNQPQHF

j_call: TRBJ2-5
v_call: TRBV29-1
clone_size: many
d_call: NA
cdr3_nt: TGCAGCGTTAGGCCGTCAGAAGAGACCCAGTACTTC
cdr3_aa: CSVRPSEETQYF

j_call: TRBJ1-4
v_call: TRBV7-2
clone_size: many
d_call: TRBD1
cdr3_nt: TGTGCCAGCAGCTTAGATGTGGGGGACAGCCGCCGGGAAAAACTGTTTTTT
cdr3_aa: CASSLDVGDSRREKLFF

j_call: TRBJ2-1
v_call: TRBV28
clone_size: NA
d_call: TRBD2
cdr3_nt: TGTGCCAGCAGTTGGACTAGCGGGAGTGATGAGCAGTTCTTC
cdr3_aa: CASSWTSGSDEQFF

j_call: TRBJ1-1
v_call: TRBV7-9
clone_size: many
d_call: NA
cdr3_nt: TGTGCCAGCAGCTTAGGAAAGGGCACTGAAGCTTTCTTT
cdr3_aa: CASSLGKGTEAFF

j_call: TRBJ2-1
v_call: TRBV19
clone_size: large
d_call: NA
cdr3_nt: TGTGCCAGTAGCGACTCCGGGACCTTTGATGAGCAGTTCTTC
cdr3_aa: CASSDSGTFDEQFF

j_call: TRBJ2-4
v_call: TRBV3-1
clone_size: many
d_call: NA
cdr3_nt: TGTGCCAGCAGCCAGGGGTCCAAAAACATTCAGTACTTC
cdr3_aa: CASSQGSKNIQYF

j_call: TRBJ2-3
v_call: TRBV6-2/TRBV6-3
clone_size: few
d_call: TRBD2
cdr3_nt: TGTGCCAGCAGGCGGGGGAGGCGCGCAGATACGCAGTATTTT
cdr3_aa: CASRRGRRADTQYF

j_call: TRBJ2-1
v_call: TRBV28
clone_size: many
d_call: NA
cdr3_nt: TGTGCCAGCAGTTTGCTCAGGGGCTTTAGGGGAAATGAGCAGTTCTTC
cdr3_aa: CASSLLRGFRGNEQFF

j_call: TRBJ2-2
v_call: TRBV5-1
clone_size: NA
d_call: TRBD1
cdr3_nt: TGCGCCAGTGGCCGGGACAGGGATGTGCGGAGGGAGACCGGGGAGCTGTTTTTT
cdr3_aa: CASGRDRDVRRETGELFF

j_call: TRBJ2-7
v_call: TRBV6-1
clone_size: few
d_call: NA
cdr3_nt: TGTGCCAGCAGTGAAGCACTGTGTTCCTCCTACGAGCAGTACTTC
cdr3_aa: CASSEALCSSYEQYF

j_call: TRBJ2-1
v_call: TRBV20-1
clone_size: few
d_call: TRBD2
cdr3_nt: TGCAGTGCTAGACATCTAGCGGGAGTGTACAATGAGCAGTTCTTC
cdr3_aa: CSARHLAGVYNEQFF

j_call: TRBJ1-5
v_call: TRBV6-1
clone_size: few
d_call: NA
cdr3_nt: TGTGCCAGCAGTCCGTCCAGAGTGGGTCAGCCCCAGCATTTT
cdr3_aa: CASSPSRVGQPQHF

j_call: TRBJ2-1
v_call: TRBV6-1
clone_size: many
d_call: NA
cdr3_nt: TGTGCCAGCAGTGAAAAAAAACAGGGACTAACGGGAGGACGGAATGAGCAGTTCTTC
cdr3_aa: CASSEKKQGLTGGRNEQFF

j_call: TRBJ1-6
v_call: TRBV16
clone_size: NA
d_call: NA
cdr3_nt: TGTGCCAGCATCCACACGGGGGCTGGTTCACCCCTCCACTTT
cdr3_aa: CASIHTGAGSPLHF

j_call: TRBJ2-5
v_call: TRBV20-1
clone_size: few
d_call: TRBD2
cdr3_nt: TGCAGTGCTAGTCCACTAGCTAGCGGACCGTACCAAGAGACCCAGTACTTC
cdr3_aa: CSASPLASGPYQETQYF

j_call: TRBJ2-5
v_call: TRBV19
clone_size: many
d_call: NA
cdr3_nt: TGTGCCAGTAGTATGGACACCCAAGAGACCCAGTACTTC
cdr3_aa: CASSMDTQETQYF

j_call: TRBJ2-7
v_call: TRBV2
clone_size: NA
d_call: NA
cdr3_nt: TGTGCCAGCATTCGGTTCAGGACCTACGAGCAGTACTTC
cdr3_aa: CASIRFRTYEQYF

j_call: TRBJ2-5
v_call: TRBV11-3
clone_size: NA
d_call: TRBD1
cdr3_nt: TGTGCCAGCAGCTTGGTAACAGGGGTATGGGAGACCCAGTACTTC
cdr3_aa: CASSLVTGVWETQYF

j_call: TRBJ1-5
v_call: TRBV28
clone_size: few
d_call: TRBD1
cdr3_nt: TGTGCCAGCAGTTTAAGATGGACAGGGAATCAGCCCCAGCATTTT
cdr3_aa: CASSLRWTGNQPQHF

j_call: TRBJ2-2
v_call: TRBV2
clone_size: few
d_call: TRBD2
cdr3_nt: TGTGCCGGAAAAGACGGGAGGGCCGGGACCGGGGAGCTGTTTTTT
cdr3_aa: CAGKDGRAGTGELFF

j_call: TRBJ1-1
v_call: TRBV6-6
clone_size: NA
d_call: NA
cdr3_nt: TGTGCCAGCAGTTACTCAACGGGATTTGAAGCTTTCTTT
cdr3_aa: CASSYSTGFEAFF

j_call: TRBJ1-1
v_call: TRBV12-3/TRBV12-4
clone_size: NA
d_call: NA
cdr3_nt: TGTGCCACCAGGAGGGTAACTGAAGCTTTCTTT
cdr3_aa: CATRRVTEAFF

j_call: TRBJ1-2
v_call: TRBV27
clone_size: many
d_call: NA
cdr3_nt: TGTGCCAGCAGTTTATGGAGGAGGGGCCGGAGGGCTAACTATGGCTACACCTTC
cdr3_aa: CASSLWRRGRRANYGYTF

j_call: TRBJ2-7
v_call: TRBV18
clone_size: medium-sized
d_call: NA
cdr3_nt: TGTGCCAGCTCACCATATGCAGGGGAGGCCGAGCAGTACTTC
cdr3_aa: CASSPYAGEAEQYF

j_call: TRBJ2-1
v_call: TRBV7-3
clone_size: NA
d_call: TRBD2
cdr3_nt: TGTGCCAGCAGCTTTAGCGGGGGGGCTGGCAATGAGCAGTTCTTC
cdr3_aa: CASSFSGGAGNEQFF

j_call: TRBJ1-6
v_call: TRBV6-5
clone_size: many
d_call: NA
cdr3_nt: TGTGCCAGCAGTTACCGGGTAGGACTGGATAATTCACCCCTCCACTTT
cdr3_aa: CASSYRVGLDNSPLHF

j_call: TRBJ2-2
v_call: TRBV25-1
clone_size: NA
d_call: NA
cdr3_nt: TGTGCCAGCAGTGAATGGGGTCGTATCAAAGACACGATTTCGAACACCGGGGAGCTGTTTTTT
cdr3_aa: CASSEWGRIKDTISNTGELFF

j_call: TRBJ2-3
v_call: TRBV6-2/TRBV6-3
clone_size: few
d_call: TRBD1
cdr3_nt: TGTGCCAGCAGTTACAACAGGGGTGATACGCAGTATTTT
cdr3_aa: CASSYNRGDTQYF

j_call: TRBJ1-4
v_call: TRBV28
clone_size: many
d_call: NA
cdr3_nt: TGTGCCAGCAGACCACAGCTTAATGAAAAACTGTTTTTT
cdr3_aa: CASRPQLNEKLFF

j_call: TRBJ1-6
v_call: TRBV7-3
clone_size: medium-sized
d_call: TRBD1
cdr3_nt: TGTGCCAGCAGTGAAACAGGGGGCTTAGGTTCACCCCTCCACTTT
cdr3_aa: CASSETGGLGSPLHF

j_call: TRBJ2-7
v_call: TRBV27
clone_size: NA
d_call: NA
cdr3_nt: TGTGCCAGCAGTTACTCAATCGGGGATAAGCAGTACTTC
cdr3_aa: CASSYSIGDKQYF

j_call: TRBJ2-7
v_call: TRBV19
clone_size: many
d_call: NA
cdr3_nt: TGTGCCAGTAGTATGCCGGGACGCAGGAGCTCCTACGAGCAGTACTTC
cdr3_aa: CASSMPGRRSSYEQYF

j_call: TRBJ2-3
v_call: TRBV27
clone_size: NA
d_call: NA
cdr3_nt: TGTGCCAGCAGTCTGGGTGGCACAGATACGCAGTATTTT
cdr3_aa: CASSLGGTDTQYF

j_call: TRBJ2-7
v_call: TRBV11-3
clone_size: many
d_call: TRBD1
cdr3_nt: TGTGCCAGCAGCTTAGAAATGGTGACAGGGTATCACGAGCAGTACTTC
cdr3_aa: CASSLEMVTGYHEQYF

j_call: TRBJ1-2
v_call: TRBV20-1
clone_size: many
d_call: TRBD1
cdr3_nt: TGCAGTGCTAGAGAAGGGGACAGGGTAGATGGCTACACCTTC
cdr3_aa: CSAREGDRVDGYTF

j_call: TRBJ2-7
v_call: TRBV20-1
clone_size: few
d_call: TRBD2
cdr3_nt: TGCAGTGCTATGGCGGGGGGCACCTACGAGCAGTACTTC
cdr3_aa: CSAMAGGTYEQYF

j_call: TRBJ1-5
v_call: TRBV6-4
clone_size: few
d_call: NA
cdr3_nt: TGTGCCAGCAGTGACTTCCGGGCATATAGCAATCAGCCCCAGCATTTT
cdr3_aa: CASSDFRAYSNQPQHF

j_call: TRBJ2-4
v_call: TRBV4-1
clone_size: many
d_call: NA
cdr3_nt: TGCGCCAGCAGCCGCCGGACCGGGGGAGACATTCAGTACTTC
cdr3_aa: CASSRRTGGDIQYF